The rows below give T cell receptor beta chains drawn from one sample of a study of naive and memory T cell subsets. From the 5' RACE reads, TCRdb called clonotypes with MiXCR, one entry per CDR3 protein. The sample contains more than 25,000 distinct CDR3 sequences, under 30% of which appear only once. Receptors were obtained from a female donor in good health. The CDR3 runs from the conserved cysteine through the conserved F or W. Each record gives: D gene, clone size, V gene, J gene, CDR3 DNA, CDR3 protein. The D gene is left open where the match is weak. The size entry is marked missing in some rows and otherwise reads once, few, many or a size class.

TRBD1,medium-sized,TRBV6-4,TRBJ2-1,TGTGCCAGCAGGGGGGACAGGGAAGGCAATGAGCAGTTCTTC,CASRGDREGNEQFF
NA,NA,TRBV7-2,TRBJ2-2,TGTGCCAGCAGCTTCCGACATTCCGGAACCGGGGAGCTGTTTTTT,CASSFRHSGTGELFF
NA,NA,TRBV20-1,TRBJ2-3,TGCAGTGCTAGAGAGGCCTTTGGCACAGATACGCAGTATTTT,CSAREAFGTDTQYF
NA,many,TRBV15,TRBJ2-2,TGTGCCACCAGCAGAGGAGGGCTCCGGAACACCGGGGAGCTGTTTTTT,CATSRGGLRNTGELFF
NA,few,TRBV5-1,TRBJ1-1,TGCGCCAGCAGCTTGTATTCGGGGTCTGAAGCTTTCTTT,CASSLYSGSEAFF
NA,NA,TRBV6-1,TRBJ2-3,TGTGCCAGCAGTGAAGCGCCGAGGACAGATACGCAGTATTTT,CASSEAPRTDTQYF
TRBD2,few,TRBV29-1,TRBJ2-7,TGCAGCGTTGGACACGGGAGGGCCTACGAGCAGTACTTC,CSVGHGRAYEQYF
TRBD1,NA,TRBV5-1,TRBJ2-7,TGCGCCAGCGGACCAGGGGACAGCTCCTACGAGCAGTACTTC,CASGPGDSSYEQYF
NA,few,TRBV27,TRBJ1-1,TGTGCCAGCAGTACAACGACAGGATCCGAAGCTTTCTTT,CASSTTTGSEAFF
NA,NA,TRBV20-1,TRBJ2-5,TGCAGTGCTAGAGAATGGCGGGACAGACAAGAGACCCAGTACTTC,CSAREWRDRQETQYF
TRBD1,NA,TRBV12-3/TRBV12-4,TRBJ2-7,TGTGCCAGCAGTTTACGGACAGGGGGAGTCTACGAGCAGTACTTC,CASSLRTGGVYEQYF
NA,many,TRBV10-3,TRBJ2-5,TGTGCCAGCAGTTACCCCCTAAACCAAGAGACCCAGTACTTC,CASSYPLNQETQYF
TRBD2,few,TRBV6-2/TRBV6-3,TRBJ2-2,TGTGCCAGCAGCCGAAAGATAGCGGGACCCGGGGAGCTGTTTTTT,CASSRKIAGPGELFF
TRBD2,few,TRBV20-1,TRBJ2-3,TGCAGTGCTAGGTCCCTAGCGGGAGGCCCCAATACGCAGTATTTT,CSARSLAGGPNTQYF
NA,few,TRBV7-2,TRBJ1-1,TGTGCCAGCAGCTCATCCGAGACAGACCACACTGAAGCTTTCTTT,CASSSSETDHTEAFF
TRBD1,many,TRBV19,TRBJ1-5,TGTGCCAGTAGATCCGAGACAGGGAGTCGGGGTGGCAATCAGCCCCAGCATTTT,CASRSETGSRGGNQPQHF
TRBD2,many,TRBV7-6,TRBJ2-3,TGTGCCAGCAGCCGCAAGCCAGCGGGAGAGCGCACAGATACGCAGTATTTT,CASSRKPAGERTDTQYF
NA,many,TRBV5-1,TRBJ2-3,TGCGCCAGCAGCTTATTGCCGGGGTCTAGCACAGATACGCAGTATTTT,CASSLLPGSSTDTQYF
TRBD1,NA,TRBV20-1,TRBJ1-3,TGCAGTGCTAGAGATAGGAGGGACAGGGCAGGTTCTGGAAACACCATATATTTT,CSARDRRDRAGSGNTIYF
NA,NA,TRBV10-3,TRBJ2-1,TGTGCCATCAGTGAGTCGTTAGCGACCTACAATGAGCAGTTCTTC,CAISESLATYNEQFF
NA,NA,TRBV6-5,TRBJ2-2,TGTGCCAGCGGAAACGGGGAGCTGTTTTTT,CASGNGELFF
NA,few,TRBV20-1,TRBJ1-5,TGCAGTGCGTGGGCAGGGAATCAGCCCCAGCATTTT,CSAWAGNQPQHF
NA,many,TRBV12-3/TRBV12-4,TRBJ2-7,TGTGCCAGCAGTTTAACAGGGTCCTACGAGCAGTACTTC,CASSLTGSYEQYF
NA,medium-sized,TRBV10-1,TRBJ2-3,TGCGCCAGCAGTATTGGGCGGGGGCCGGCAGATACGCAGTATTTT,CASSIGRGPADTQYF
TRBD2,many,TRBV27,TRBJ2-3,TGTGCCAGCAGTTTAGCTAGCGGGGCCCCCACAGATACGCAGTATTTT,CASSLASGAPTDTQYF
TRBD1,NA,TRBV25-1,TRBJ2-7,TGTGCCAGCAGTGGGGGACAGGTATACGAGCAGTACTTC,CASSGGQVYEQYF